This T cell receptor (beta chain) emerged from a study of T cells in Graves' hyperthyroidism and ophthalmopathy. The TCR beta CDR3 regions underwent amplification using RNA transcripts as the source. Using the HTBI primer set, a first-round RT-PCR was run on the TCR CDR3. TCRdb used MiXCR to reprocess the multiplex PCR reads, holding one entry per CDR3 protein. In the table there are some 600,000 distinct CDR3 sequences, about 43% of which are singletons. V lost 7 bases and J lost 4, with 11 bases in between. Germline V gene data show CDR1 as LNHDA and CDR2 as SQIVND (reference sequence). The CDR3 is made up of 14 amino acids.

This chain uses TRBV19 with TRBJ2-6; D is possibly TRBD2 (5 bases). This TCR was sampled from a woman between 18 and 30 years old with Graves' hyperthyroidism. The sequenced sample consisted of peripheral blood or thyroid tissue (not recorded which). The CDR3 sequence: CASTSGPGANVLTF. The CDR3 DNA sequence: TGTGCCAGTACGAGCGGCCCGGGGGCCAACGTCCTGACTTTC.